This T cell receptor (beta chain) was obtained from a study of T cell responses to AZD1222 COVID-19 vaccine. Study background: It was second doses at about 4 or about 12 weeks that were pooled.

Whole-study findings and limits: Repertoires were sampled only after the peak T cell response. Among vaccine-associated CD4 TCRs, coverage spanned spike, with dominance at 160-218 and 743-854. Donors were mostly white British, more females; clonal diversity possibly underestimated.

Measured with immunoSEQ multiplex PCR; TCRdb has only the in-frame clones, and not every one. This repertoire shows some 150,000 clones, roughly 90% found once; its top ten account for approximately 3.1%. About this clone: Its target is unknown.

Germline assignment: CDR1 LGHNA and CDR2 YSLEER. This CDR3 contains 15 residues. V lost 0 bases to trimming and J lost 5 bases, with 13 bases between them. V and J are TRBV4-3 and TRBJ1-2; D uncertain. The TCR comes from an adult in good health. The specimen comprised peripheral blood, sampled on day 0 of AZD1222 vaccination. CDR3 sequence reads: CASSQDYSGLYGYTF. The DNA of the CDR3 is TGCGCCAGCAGCCAAGATTATTCGGGGTTATATGGCTACACCTTC.